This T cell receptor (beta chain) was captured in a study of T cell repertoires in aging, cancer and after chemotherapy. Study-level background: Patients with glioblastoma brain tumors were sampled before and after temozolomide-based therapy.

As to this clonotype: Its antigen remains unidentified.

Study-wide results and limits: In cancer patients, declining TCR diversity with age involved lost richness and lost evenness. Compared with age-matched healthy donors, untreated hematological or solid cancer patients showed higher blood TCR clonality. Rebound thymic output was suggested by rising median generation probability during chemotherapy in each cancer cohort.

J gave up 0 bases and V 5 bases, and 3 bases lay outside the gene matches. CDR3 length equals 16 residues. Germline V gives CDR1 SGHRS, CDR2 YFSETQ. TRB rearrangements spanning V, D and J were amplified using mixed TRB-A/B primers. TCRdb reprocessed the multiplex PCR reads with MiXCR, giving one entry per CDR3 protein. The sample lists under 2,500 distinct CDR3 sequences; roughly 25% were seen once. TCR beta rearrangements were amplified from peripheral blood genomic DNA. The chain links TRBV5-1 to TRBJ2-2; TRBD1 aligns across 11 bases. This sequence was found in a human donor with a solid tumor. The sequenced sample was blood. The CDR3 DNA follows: TGCGCCAGCAGGCCGGGACAGGGGGCGAACACCGGGGAGCTGTTTTTT. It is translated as CASRPGQGANTGELFF.